This T cell receptor (beta chain) was sequenced in a study of blood T cells in healthy people across ages. Study-wide results and caveats: Possibly confounding the expanded clonotype changes was the fact that donor CMV status was unknown.

In its sample, this clonotype was seen a few times. Its antigen remains unknown. A J-beta primer mix and a sample-barcoded 5' primer were used in a second PCR of roughly 6 to 11 cycles. The template-switch adaptor was a 5' adaptor with 12 random nucleotides. It tagged each cDNA molecule. All samples yielded 3 million or more CDR3-containing paired-end reads. TCRdb ran MiXCR on the 5' RACE reads and lists one entry per CDR3 protein. The sample lists about 1 million distinct CDR3 sequences; less than 50% were seen once. The CDR3 length is 16 residues. The germline CDR1 and CDR2 sequences are SGHDT and YYEEEE. With V trimmed by 3 bases and J by 2 bases, 5 bases remained unmatched.

This rearrangement joins TRBV5-6 to TRBJ2-3, with TRBD2 matching 11 bases. Material: blood. This TCR came from a woman aged 60 to 75 in good health. The CDR3 coding sequence is TGTGCCAGCAGCTCCCCGGGACTAGCGGTCACAGATACGCAGTATTTT. Amino acids: CASSSPGLAVTDTQYF.